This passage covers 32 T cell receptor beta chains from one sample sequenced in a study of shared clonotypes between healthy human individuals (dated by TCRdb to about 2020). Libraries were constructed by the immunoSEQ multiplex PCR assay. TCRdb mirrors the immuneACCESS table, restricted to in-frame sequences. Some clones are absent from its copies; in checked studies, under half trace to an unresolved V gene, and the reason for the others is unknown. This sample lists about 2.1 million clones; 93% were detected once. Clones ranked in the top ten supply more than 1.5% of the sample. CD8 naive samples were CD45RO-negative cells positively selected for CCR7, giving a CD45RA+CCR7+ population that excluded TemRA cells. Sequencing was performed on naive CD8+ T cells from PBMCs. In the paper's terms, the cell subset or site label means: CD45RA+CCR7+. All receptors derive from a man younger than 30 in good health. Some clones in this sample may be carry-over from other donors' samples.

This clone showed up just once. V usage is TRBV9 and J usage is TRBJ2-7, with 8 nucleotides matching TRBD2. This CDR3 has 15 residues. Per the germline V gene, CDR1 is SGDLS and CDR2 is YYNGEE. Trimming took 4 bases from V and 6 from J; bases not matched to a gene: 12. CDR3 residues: CASSPRAPLAGEQYF. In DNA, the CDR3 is TGTGCCAGCAGCCCGAGGGCCCCCCTAGCGGGCGAGCAGTACTTC.

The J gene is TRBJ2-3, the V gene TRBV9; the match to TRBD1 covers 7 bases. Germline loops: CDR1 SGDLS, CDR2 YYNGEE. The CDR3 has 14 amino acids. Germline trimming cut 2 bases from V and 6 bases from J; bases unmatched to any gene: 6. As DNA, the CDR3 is TGTGCCAGCAGCGTCGGGACAGATCCCGATACGCAGTATTTT. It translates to CASSVGTDPDTQYF.

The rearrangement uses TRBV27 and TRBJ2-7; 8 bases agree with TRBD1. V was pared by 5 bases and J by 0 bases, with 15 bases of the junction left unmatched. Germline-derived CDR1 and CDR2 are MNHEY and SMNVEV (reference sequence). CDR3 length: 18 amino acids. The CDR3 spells CASSPTPVTGALSYEQYF. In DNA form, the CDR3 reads TGTGCCAGCAGTCCCACCCCGGTGACAGGGGCCCTCTCCTACGAGCAGTACTTC.

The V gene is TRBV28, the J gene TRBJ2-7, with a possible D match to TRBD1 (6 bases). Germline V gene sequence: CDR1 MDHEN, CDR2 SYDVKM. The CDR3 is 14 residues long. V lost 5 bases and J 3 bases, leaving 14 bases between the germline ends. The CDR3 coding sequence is TGTGCCAGCAGTCCTCAGGACAGCCGCTACGAGCAGTACTTC. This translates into CASSPQDSRYEQYF.

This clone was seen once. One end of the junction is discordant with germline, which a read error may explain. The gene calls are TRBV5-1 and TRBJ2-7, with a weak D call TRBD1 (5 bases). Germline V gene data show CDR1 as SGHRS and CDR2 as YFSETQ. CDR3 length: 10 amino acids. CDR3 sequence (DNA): TGCGCCAGCAGCGGGGCATCTCTAAACTTC. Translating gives CASSGASLNF. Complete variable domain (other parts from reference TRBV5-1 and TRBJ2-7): KAGVTQTPRYLIKTRGQQVTLSCSPISGHRSVSWYQQTPGQGLQFLFEYFSETQRNKGNFPGRFSGRQFSNSRSEMNVSTLELGDSALYLCASSGASLNFGPGTRLTVT.

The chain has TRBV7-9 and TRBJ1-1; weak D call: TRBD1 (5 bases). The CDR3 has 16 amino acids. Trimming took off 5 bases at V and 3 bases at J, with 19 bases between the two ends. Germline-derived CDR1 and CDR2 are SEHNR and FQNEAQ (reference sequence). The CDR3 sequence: CASSTRDPRFDTEAFF. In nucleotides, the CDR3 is TGTGCCAGCAGCACCCGGGACCCCCGATTTGACACTGAAGCTTTCTTT. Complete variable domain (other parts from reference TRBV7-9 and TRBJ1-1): DTGVSQNPRHKITKRGQNVTFRCDPISEHNRLYWYRQTLGQGPEFLTYFQNEAQLEKSRLLSDRFSAERPKGSFSTLEIQRTEQGDSAMYLCASSTRDPRFDTEAFFGQGTRLTVV.

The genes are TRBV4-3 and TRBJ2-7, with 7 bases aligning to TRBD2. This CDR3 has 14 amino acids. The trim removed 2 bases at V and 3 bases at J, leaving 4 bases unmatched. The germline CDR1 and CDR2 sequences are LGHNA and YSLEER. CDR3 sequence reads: CASSQRLAGYEQYF. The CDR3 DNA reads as TGCGCCAGCAGCCAAAGACTAGCTGGCTACGAGCAGTACTTC.

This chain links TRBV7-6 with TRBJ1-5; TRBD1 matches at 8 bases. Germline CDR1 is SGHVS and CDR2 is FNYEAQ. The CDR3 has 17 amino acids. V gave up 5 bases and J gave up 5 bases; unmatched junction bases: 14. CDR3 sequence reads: CASSQGAFLPGYQPQHF. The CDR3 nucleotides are TGTGCCAGCAGCCAGGGGGCTTTCTTACCTGGCTATCAGCCCCAGCATTTT. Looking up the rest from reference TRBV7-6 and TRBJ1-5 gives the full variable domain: GAGVSQSPRYKVTKRGQDVALRCDPISGHVSLYWYRQALGQGPEFLTYFNYEAQQDKSGLPNDRFSAERPEGSISTLTIQRTEQRDSAMYRCASSQGAFLPGYQPQHFGDGTRLSIL.

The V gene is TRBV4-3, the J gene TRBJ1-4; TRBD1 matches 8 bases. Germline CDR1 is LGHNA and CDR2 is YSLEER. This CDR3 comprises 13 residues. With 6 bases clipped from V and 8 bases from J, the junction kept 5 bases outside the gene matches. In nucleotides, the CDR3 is TGCGCCAGCAGAAACAGGGGGTACGAAAAACTGTTTTTT. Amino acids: CASRNRGYEKLFF.

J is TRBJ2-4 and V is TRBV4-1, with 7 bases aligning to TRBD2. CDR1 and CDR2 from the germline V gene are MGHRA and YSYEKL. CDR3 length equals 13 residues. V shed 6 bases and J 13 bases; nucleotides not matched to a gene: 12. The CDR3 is CASSPWGGSDQYF. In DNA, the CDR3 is TGCGCCAGCAGTCCTTGGGGGGGATCCGACCAGTACTTC.

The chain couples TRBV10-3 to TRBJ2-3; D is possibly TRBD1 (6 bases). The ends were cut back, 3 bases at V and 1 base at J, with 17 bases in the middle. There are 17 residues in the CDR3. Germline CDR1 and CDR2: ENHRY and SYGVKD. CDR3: CAISDPQDSYGTDTQYF. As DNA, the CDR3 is TGTGCCATCAGTGACCCCCAGGACAGTTATGGCACAGATACGCAGTATTTT.

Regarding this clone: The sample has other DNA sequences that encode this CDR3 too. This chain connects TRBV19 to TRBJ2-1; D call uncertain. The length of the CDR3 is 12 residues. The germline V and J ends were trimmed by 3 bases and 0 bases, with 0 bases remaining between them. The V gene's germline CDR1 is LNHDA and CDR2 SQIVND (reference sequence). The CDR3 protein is CASSISYNEQFF. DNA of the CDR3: TGTGCCAGTAGTATCTCCTACAATGAGCAGTTCTTC.

The CDR3 reads CSGSTGREKLFF. CDR3 coding DNA: TGCAGCGGCAGTACGGGTCGTGAAAAACTGTTTTTT. The V and J genes are TRBV29-1 and TRBJ1-4; D remains unclear. V shed 7 bases and J shed 7 bases, with 13 bases lying between them. Germline V CDR1 and CDR2: SQVTM, ANQGSEA. This CDR3 has 12 amino acids.

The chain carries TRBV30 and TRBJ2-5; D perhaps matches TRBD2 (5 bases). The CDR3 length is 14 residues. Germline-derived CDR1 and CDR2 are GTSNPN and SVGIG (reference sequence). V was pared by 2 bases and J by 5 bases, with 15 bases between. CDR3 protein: CAWSWATGRETQYF. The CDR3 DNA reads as TGTGCCTGGAGTTGGGCCACGGGAAGGGAGACCCAGTACTTC.

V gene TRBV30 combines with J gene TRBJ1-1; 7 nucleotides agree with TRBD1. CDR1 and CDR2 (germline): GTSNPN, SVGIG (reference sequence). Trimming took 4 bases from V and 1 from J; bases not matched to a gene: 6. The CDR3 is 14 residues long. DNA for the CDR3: TGTGCCTGGACTGATGACAGGGCGAACACTGAAGCTTTCTTT. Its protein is CAWTDDRANTEAFF. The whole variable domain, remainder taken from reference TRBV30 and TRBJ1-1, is SQTIHQWPATLVQPVGSPLSLECTVEGTSNPNLYWYRQAAGRGLQLLFYSVGIGQISSEVPQNLSASRPQDRQFILSSKKLLLSDSGFYLCAWTDDRANTEAFFGQGTRLTVV.

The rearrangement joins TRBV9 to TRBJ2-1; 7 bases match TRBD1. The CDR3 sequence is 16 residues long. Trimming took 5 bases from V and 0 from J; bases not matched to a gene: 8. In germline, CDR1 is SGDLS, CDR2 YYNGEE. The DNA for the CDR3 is TGTGCCAGCAGTAACCCCGGGACAGCCTCCTACAATGAGCAGTTCTTC. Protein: CASSNPGTASYNEQFF.

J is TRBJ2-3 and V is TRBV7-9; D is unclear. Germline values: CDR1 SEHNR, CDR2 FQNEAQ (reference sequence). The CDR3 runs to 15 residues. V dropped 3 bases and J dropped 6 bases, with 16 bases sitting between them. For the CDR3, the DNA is TGTGCCAGCAGCTTTGCGACCGAGAAATCGGATACGCAGTATTTT. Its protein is CASSFATEKSDTQYF.

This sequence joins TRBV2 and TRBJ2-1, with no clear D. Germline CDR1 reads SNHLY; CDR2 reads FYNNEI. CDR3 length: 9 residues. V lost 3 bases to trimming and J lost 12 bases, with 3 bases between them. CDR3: CASSDGQFF. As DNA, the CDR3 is TGTGCCAGCAGTGATGGGCAGTTCTTC.

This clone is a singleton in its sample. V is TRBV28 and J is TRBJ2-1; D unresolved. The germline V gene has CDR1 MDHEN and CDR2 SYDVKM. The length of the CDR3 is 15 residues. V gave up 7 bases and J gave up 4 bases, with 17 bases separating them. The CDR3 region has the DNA TGTGCCAGCACTCAGGACGGTAGTTTTTACAATGAGCAGTTCTTC. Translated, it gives CASTQDGSFYNEQFF. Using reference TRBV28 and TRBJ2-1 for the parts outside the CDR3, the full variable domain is DVKVTQSSRYLVKRTGEKVFLECVQDMDHENMFWYRQDPGLGLRLIYFSYDVKMKEKGDIPEGYSVSREKKERFSLILESASTNQTSMYLCASTQDGSFYNEQFFGPGTRLTVL.

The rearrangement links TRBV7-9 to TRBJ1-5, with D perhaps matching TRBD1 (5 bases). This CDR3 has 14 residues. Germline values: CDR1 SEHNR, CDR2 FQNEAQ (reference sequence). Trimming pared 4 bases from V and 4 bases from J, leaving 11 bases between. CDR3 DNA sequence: TGTGCCAGCAGCTCCGTGGGGGGGAATCAGCCCCAGCATTTT. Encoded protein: CASSSVGGNQPQHF.

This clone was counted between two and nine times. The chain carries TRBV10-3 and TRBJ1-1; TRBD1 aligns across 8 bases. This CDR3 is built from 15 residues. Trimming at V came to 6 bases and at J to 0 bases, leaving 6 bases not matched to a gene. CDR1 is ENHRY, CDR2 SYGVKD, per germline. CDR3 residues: CAISGQGGMNTEAFF. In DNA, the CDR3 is TGTGCCATCAGCGGACAGGGAGGTATGAACACTGAAGCTTTCTTT.

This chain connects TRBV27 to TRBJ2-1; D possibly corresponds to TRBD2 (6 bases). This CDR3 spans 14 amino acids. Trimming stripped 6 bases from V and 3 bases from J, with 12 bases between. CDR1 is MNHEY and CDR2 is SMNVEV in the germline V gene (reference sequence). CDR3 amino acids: CASRGGAYYNEQFF. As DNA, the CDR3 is TGTGCCAGCAGGGGCGGGGCCTACTACAATGAGCAGTTCTTC.

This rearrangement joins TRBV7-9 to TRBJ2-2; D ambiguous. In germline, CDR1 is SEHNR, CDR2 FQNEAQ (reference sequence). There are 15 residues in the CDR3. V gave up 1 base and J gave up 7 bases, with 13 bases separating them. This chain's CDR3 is CASSLDPGLVGELFF. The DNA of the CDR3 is TGTGCCAGCAGCTTAGATCCTGGTTTGGTCGGGGAGCTGTTTTTT.

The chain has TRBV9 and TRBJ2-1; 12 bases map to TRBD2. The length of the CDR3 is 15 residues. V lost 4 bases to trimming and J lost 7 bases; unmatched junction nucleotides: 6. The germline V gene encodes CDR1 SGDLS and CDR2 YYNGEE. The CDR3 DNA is TGTGCCAGCAGCCCCCCTAGCGGGAGGGTTAATGAGCAGTTCTTC. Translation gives CASSPPSGRVNEQFF. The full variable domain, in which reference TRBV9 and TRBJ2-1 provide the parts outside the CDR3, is DSGVTQTPKHLITATGQRVTLRCSPRSGDLSVYWYQQSLDQGLQFLIQYYNGEERAKGNILERFSAQQFPDLHSELNLSSLELGDSALYFCASSPPSGRVNEQFFGPGTRLTVL.

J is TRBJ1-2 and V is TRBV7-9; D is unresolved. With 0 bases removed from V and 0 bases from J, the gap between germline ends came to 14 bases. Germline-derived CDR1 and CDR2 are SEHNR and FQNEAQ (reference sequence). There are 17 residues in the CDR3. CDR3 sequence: CASSLAKLREPNYGYTF. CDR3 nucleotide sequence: TGTGCCAGCAGCTTAGCTAAGCTGAGGGAACCTAACTATGGCTACACCTTC. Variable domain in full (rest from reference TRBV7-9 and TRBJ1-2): DTGVSQNPRHKITKRGQNVTFRCDPISEHNRLYWYRQTLGQGPEFLTYFQNEAQLEKSRLLSDRFSAERPKGSFSTLEIQRTEQGDSAMYLCASSLAKLREPNYGYTFGSGTRLTVV.

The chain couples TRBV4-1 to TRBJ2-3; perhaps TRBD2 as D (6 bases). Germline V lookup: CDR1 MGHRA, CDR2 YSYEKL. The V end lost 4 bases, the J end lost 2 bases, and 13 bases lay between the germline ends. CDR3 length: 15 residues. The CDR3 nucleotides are TGCGCCAGCAGCCTCGTTAGCGGATTCACAGATACGCAGTATTTT. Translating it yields CASSLVSGFTDTQYF.

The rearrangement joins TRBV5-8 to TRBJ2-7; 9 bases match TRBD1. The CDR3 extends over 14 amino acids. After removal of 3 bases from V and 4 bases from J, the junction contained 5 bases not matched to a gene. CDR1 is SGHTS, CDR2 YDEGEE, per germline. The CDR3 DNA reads TGTGCCAGCAGCTGGGGGACAGGGAGGTACGAGCAGTACTTC. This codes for CASSWGTGRYEQYF.

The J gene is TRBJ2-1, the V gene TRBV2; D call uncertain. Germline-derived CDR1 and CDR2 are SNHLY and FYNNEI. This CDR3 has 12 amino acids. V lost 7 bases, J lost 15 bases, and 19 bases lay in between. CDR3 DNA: TGTGCCAGCAATACGCAGGACCGTGTGGCGTTCTTC. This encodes CASNTQDRVAFF.

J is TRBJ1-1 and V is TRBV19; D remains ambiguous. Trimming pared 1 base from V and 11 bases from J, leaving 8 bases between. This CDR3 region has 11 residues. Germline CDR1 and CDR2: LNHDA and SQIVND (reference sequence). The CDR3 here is CASSIVETAFF. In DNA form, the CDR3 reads TGTGCCAGTAGTATAGTTGAGACGGCTTTCTTT. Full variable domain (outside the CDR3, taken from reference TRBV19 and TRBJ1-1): DGGITQSPKYLFRKEGQNVTLSCEQNLNHDAMYWYRQDPGQGLRLIYYSQIVNDFQKGDIAEGYSVSREKKESFPLTVTSAQKNPTAFYLCASSIVETAFFGQGTRLTVV.

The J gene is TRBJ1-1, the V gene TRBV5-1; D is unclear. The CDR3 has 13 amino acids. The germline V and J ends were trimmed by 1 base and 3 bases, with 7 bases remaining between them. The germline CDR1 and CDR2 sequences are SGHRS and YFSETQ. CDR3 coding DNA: TGCGCCAGCAGCTTGTACTGGGACACTGAAGCTTTCTTT. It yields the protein CASSLYWDTEAFF. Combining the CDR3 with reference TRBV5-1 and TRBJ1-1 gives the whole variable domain KAGVTQTPRYLIKTRGQQVTLSCSPISGHRSVSWYQQTPGQGLQFLFEYFSETQRNKGNFPGRFSGRQFSNSRSEMNVSTLELGDSALYLCASSLYWDTEAFFGQGTRLTVV.

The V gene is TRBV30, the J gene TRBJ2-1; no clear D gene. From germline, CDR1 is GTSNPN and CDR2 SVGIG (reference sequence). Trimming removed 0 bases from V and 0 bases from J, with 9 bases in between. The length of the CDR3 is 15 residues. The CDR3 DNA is TGTGCCTGGAGTGTTTACCCGGGCTCCTACAATGAGCAGTTCTTC. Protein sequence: CAWSVYPGSYNEQFF.

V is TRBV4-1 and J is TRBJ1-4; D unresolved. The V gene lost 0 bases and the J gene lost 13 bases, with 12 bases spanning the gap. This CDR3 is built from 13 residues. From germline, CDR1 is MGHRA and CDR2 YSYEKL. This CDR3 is CASSQEPSVRLFF. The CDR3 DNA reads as TGCGCCAGCAGCCAAGAACCCTCGGTCAGACTGTTTTTT.